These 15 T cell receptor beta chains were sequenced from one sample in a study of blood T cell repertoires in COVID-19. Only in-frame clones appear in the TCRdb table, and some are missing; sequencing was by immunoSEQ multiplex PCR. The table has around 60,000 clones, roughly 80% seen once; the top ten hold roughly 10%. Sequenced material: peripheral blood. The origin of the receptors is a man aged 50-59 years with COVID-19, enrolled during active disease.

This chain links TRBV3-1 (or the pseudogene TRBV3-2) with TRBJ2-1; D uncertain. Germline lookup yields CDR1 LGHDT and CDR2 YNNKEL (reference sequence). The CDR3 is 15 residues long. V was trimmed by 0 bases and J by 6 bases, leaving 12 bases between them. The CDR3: CASSQDSISFNEQFF. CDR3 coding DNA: TGTGCCAGCAGCCAAGATTCGATTAGTTTCAATGAGCAGTTCTTC.

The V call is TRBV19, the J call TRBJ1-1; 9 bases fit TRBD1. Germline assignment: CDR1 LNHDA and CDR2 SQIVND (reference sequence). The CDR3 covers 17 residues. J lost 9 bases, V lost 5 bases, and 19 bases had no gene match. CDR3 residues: CASSARDRVGSGKKAFF. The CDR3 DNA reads TGTGCCAGTAGTGCCCGGGACAGGGTAGGTTCGGGGAAAAAAGCTTTCTTT.

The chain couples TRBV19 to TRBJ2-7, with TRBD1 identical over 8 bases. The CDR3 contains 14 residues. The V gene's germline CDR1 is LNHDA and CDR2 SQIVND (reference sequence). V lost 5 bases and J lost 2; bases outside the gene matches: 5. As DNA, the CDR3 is TGTGCCAGTAGTGCGACAGGGGCTACCTACGAGCAGTACTTC. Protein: CASSATGATYEQYF.

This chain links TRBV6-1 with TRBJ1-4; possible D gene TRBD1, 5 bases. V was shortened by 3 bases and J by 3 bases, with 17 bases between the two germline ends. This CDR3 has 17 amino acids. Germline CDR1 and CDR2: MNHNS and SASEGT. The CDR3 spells CASSDGQGMGPNEKLFF. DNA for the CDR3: TGTGCCAGCAGTGATGGGCAGGGTATGGGCCCTAATGAAAAACTGTTTTTT.

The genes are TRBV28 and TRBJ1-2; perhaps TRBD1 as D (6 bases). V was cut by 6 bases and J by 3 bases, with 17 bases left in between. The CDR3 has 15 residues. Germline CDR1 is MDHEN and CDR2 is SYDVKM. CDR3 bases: TGTGCCAGCAGCCAAGTAGGGGGAGTAGACTATGGCTACACCTTC. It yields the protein CASSQVGGVDYGYTF.

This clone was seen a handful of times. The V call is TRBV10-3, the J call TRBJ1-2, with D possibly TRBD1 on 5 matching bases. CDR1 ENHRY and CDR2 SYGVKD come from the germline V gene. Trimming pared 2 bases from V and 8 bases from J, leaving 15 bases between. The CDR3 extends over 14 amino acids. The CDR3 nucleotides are TGTGCCATCAGTGAGGAGACAGTTCAAAGGGGCTACACCTTC. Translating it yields CAISEETVQRGYTF.

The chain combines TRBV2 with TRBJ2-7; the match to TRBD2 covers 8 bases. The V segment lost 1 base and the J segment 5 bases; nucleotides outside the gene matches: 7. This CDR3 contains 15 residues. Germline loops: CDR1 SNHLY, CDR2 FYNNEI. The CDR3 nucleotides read TGTGCCAGCAGTGAAGTCGGGACTAGGATCCACGAGCAGTACTTC. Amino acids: CASSEVGTRIHEQYF.

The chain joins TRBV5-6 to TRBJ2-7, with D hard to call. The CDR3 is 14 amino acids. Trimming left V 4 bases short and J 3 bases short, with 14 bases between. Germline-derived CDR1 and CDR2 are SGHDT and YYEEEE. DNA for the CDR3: TGTGCCAGCAGCATGGCCGCGGTAGGCTACGAGCAGTACTTC. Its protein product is CASSMAAVGYEQYF.

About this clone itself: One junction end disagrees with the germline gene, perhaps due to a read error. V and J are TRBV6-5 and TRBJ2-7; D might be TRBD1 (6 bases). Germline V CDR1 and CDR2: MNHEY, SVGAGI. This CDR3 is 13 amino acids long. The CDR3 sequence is CASSPGTTGSVNF. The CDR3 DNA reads TGTGCCAGCAGTCCCGGGACAACCGGCTCGGTTAACTTC.

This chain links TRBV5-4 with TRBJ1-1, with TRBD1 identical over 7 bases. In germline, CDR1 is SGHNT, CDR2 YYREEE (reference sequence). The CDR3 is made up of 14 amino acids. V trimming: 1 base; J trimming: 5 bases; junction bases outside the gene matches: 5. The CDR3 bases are TGTGCCAGCAGCTTGATGGGACAGAGGACTGAAGCTTTCTTT. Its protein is CASSLMGQRTEAFF.

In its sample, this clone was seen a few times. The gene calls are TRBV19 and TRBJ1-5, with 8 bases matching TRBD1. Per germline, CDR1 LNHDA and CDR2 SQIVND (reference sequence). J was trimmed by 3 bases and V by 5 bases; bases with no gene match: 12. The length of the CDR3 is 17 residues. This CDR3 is CASSARTGWSVNQPQHF. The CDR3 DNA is TGTGCCAGTAGTGCCAGGACAGGGTGGTCGGTCAATCAGCCCCAGCATTTT.

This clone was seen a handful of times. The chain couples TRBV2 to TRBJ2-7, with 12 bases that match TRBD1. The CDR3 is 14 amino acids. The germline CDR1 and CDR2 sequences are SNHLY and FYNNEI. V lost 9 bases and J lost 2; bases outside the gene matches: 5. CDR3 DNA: TGTGCCAGGAGCGGGACAGGGGGCCCCTACGAGCAGTACTTC. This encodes CARSGTGGPYEQYF.

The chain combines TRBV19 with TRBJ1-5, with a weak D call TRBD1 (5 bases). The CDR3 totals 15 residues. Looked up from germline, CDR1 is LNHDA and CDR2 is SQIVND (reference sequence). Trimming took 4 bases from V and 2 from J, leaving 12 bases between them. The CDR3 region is CASSREGMGNQPQHF. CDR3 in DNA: TGTGCCAGTAGTAGGGAGGGGATGGGCAATCAGCCCCAGCATTTT.

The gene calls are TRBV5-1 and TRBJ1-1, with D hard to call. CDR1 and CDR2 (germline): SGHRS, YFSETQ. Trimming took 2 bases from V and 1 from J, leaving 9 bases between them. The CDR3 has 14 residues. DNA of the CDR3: TGCGCCAGCAGCTTCGCGTCAGGGAACACTGAAGCTTTCTTT. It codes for CASSFASGNTEAFF.

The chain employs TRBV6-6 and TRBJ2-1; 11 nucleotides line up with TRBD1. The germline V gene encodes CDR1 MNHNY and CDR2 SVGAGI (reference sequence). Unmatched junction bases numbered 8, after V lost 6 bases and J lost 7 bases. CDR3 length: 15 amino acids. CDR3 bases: TGTGCCAGCAGCTCCGGGACAGGGGGGTGGAATGAGCAGTTCTTC. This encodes CASSSGTGGWNEQFF.